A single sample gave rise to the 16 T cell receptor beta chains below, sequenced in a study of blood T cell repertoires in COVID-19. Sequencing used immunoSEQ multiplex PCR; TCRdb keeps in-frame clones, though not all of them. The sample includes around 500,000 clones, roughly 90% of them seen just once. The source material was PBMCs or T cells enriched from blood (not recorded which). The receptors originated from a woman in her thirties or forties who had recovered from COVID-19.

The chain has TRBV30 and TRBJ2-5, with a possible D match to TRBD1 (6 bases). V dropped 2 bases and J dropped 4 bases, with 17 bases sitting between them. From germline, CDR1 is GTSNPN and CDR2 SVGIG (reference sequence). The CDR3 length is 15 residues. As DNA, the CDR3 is TGTGCCTGGAGTTCGGAGAGGGGGTGGGGAGAGACCCAGTACTTC. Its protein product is CAWSSERGWGETQYF.

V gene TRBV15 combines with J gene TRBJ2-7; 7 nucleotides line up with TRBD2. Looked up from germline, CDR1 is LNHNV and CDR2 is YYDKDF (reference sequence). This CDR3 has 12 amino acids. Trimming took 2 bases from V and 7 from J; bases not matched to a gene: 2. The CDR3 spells CATSRPGGEQYF. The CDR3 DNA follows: TGTGCCACCAGCAGACCCGGGGGGGAGCAGTACTTC.

DNA of the CDR3: TGTGCCAGCAGTCTCGTCGGGTACAATGAGCAGTTCTTC. Its translation: CASSLVGYNEQFF. This chain links TRBV7-9 with TRBJ2-1, with D uncertain. The CDR3 is made up of 13 amino acids. Trimming shortened V by 6 bases and J by 4 bases, and 10 bases separated the two germline ends. Germline CDR1 reads SEHNR; CDR2 reads FQNEAQ (reference sequence).

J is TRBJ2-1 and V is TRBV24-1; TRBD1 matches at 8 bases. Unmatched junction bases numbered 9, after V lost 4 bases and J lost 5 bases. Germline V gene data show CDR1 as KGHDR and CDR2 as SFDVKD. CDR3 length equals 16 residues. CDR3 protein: CATSESGGHLHNEQFF. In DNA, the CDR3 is TGTGCCACCAGTGAGTCAGGGGGCCACCTTCACAATGAGCAGTTCTTC.

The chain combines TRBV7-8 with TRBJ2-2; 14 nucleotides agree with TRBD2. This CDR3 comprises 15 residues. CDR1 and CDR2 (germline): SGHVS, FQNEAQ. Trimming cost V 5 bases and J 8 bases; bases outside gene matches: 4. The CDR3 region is CASSQGLAGAGELFF. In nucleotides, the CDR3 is TGTGCCAGCAGCCAGGGACTAGCGGGAGCTGGGGAGCTGTTTTTT. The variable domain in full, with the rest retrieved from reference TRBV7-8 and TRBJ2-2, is GAGVSQSPRYKVAKRGQDVALRCDPISGHVSLFWYQQALGQGPEFLTYFQNEAQLDKSGLPSDRFFAERPEGSVSTLKIQRTQQEDSAVYLCASSQGLAGAGELFFGEGSRLTVL.

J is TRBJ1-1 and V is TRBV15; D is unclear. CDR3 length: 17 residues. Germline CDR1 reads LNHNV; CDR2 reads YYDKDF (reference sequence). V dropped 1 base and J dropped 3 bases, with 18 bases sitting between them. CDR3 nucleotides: TGTGCCACCAGCAGAGCTTACGCACTGTCGGGAGACACTGAAGCTTTCTTT. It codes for CATSRAYALSGDTEAFF. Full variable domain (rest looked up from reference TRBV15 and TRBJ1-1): DAMVIQNPRYQVTQFGKPVTLSCSQTLNHNVMYWYQQKSSQAPKLLFHYYDKDFNNEADTPDNFQSRRPNTSFCFLDIRSPGLGDTAMYLCATSRAYALSGDTEAFFGQGTRLTVV.

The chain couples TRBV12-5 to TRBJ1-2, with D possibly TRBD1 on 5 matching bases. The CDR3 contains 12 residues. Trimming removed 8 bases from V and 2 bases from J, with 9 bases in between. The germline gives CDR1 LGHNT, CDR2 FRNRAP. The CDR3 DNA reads TGTGCTAGTCTGACAGAAAACTATGGCTACACCTTC. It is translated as CASLTENYGYTF. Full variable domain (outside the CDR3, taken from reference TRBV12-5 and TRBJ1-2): DARVTQTPRHKVTEMGQEVTMRCQPILGHNTVFWYRQTMMQGLELLAYFRNRAPLDDSGMPKDRFSAEMPDATLATLKIQPSEPRDSAVYFCASLTENYGYTFGSGTRLTVV.

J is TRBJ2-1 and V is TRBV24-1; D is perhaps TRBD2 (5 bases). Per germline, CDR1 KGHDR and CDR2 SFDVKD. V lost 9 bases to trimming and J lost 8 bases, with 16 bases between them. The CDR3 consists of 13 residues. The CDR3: CATGRGSVDEQFF. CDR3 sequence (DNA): TGTGCCACCGGTCGAGGGTCCGTGGATGAGCAGTTCTTC.

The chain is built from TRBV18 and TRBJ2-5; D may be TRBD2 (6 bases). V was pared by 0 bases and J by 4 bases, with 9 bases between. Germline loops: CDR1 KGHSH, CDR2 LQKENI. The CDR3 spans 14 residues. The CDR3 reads CASSPPLASETQYF. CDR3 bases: TGTGCCAGCTCACCACCTCTAGCGTCAGAGACCCAGTACTTC. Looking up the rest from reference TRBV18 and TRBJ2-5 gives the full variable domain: NAGVMQNPRHLVRRRGQEARLRCSPMKGHSHVYWYRQLPEEGLKFMVYLQKENIIDESGMPKERFSAEFPKEGPSILRIQQVVRGDSAAYFCASSPPLASETQYFGPGTRLLVL.

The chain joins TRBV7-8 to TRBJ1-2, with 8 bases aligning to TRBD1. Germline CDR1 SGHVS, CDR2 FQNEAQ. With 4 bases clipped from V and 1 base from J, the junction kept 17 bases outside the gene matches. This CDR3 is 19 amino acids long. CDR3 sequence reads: CASSSRPRTRDRLNYGYTF. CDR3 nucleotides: TGTGCCAGCAGCTCCCGACCCAGGACCAGGGACAGGCTTAACTATGGCTACACCTTC.

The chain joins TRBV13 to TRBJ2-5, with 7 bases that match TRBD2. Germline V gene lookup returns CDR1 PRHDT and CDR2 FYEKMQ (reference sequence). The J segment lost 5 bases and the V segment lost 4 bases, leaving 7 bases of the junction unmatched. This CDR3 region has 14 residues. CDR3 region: CASSSQGGDETQYF. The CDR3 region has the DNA TGTGCCAGCAGCTCTCAGGGAGGGGATGAGACCCAGTACTTC.

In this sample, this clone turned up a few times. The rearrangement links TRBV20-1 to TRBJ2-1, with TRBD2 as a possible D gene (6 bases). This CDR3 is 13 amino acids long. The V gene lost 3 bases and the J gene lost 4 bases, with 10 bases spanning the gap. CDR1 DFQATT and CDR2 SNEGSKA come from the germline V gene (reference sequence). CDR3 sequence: CSASIGTYNEQFF. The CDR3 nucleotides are TGCAGTGCTAGTATCGGGACTTACAATGAGCAGTTCTTC.

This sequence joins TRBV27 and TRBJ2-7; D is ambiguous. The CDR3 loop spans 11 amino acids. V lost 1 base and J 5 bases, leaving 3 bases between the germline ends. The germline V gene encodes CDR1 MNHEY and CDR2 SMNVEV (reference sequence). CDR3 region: CASSLFNEQYF. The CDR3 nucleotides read TGTGCCAGCAGTTTATTTAACGAGCAGTACTTC.

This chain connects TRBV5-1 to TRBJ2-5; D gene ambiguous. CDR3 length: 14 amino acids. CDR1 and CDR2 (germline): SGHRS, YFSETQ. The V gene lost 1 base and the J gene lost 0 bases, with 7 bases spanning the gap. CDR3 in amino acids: CASSLMQDQETQYF. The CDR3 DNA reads TGCGCCAGCAGCTTGATGCAGGACCAAGAGACCCAGTACTTC. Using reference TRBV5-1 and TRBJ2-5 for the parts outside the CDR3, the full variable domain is KAGVTQTPRYLIKTRGQQVTLSCSPISGHRSVSWYQQTPGQGLQFLFEYFSETQRNKGNFPGRFSGRQFSNSRSEMNVSTLELGDSALYLCASSLMQDQETQYFGPGTRLLVL.

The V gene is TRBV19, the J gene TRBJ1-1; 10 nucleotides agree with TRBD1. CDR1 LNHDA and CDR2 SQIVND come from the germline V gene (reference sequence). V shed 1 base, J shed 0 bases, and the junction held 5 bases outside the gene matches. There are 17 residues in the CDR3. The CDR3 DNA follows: TGTGCCAGTAGTATAGTACGGACAGGGGGGTTGAACACTGAAGCTTTCTTT. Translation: CASSIVRTGGLNTEAFF.

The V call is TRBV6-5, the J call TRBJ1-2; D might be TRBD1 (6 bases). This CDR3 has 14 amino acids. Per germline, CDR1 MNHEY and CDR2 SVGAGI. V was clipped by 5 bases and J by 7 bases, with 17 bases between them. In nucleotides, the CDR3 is TGTGCCAGCAGTCCCGTTGGGGGCTCATTTGGCTACACCTTC. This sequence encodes CASSPVGGSFGYTF.